This T cell receptor beta chain was sequenced in a study of neoadjuvant anti-PD-1 for oral cavity cancer. Stage II-IVA oral cavity squamous cell carcinoma was new and untreated by systemic or radiation therapy. Analysis of PBMCs was direct, with no culture step. The CDR3 sequence is 14 residues long. Trimming at V came to 7 bases and at J to 0 bases, leaving 5 bases not matched to a gene. The germline V gene encodes CDR1 SQVTM and CDR2 ANQGSEA. Most PBMC samples had roughly 0.5 ug input DNA in six replicates. Data came from immunoSEQ multiplex PCR; TCRdb stores just in-frame clones and leaves some out. This table holds 75,000 or so clones, roughly four fifths found once.

Sequenced here: PBMCs, sampled before nivolumab (anti-PD-1) treatment. This TCR derives from a person aged 35-79 years with oral cavity squamous cell carcinoma. This chain joins TRBV29-1 and TRBJ2-7; TRBD2 matches 11 bases. The CDR3 protein is CSASSGGSSYEQYF. CDR3 bases: TGCAGCGCCTCTAGCGGGGGGAGCTCCTACGAGCAGTACTTC.